The next 9 T cell receptor beta chains were all read from a single sample in a study of blood T cell repertoires in COVID-19. Clones were read by immunoSEQ multiplex PCR, and TCRdb kept only the in-frame ones, dropping some. The sample has about 250,000 clones; around 86% are singletons. The sequencing input was PBMCs or T cells enriched from blood (not recorded which). These receptor sequences come from a man between 40 and 49 years old who had recovered from COVID-19.

This chain uses TRBV20-1 with TRBJ2-2, with TRBD2 matching over 10 bases. Unmatched junction bases numbered 12, after V lost 3 bases and J lost 5 bases. The CDR3 sequence is 17 residues long. CDR1 and CDR2 (germline): DFQATT, SNEGSKA (reference sequence). The CDR3 bases are TGCAGTGCTAGTCAGGGCCTAGCGGGGGTGCGAACCGGGGAGCTGTTTTTT. This gives the protein CSASQGLAGVRTGELFF.

This chain links TRBV30 with TRBJ1-2; D remains unclear. Germline V gene sequence: CDR1 GTSNPN, CDR2 SVGIG (reference sequence). Trimming cost V 0 bases and J 3 bases, with 8 bases left between them. CDR3 length: 13 amino acids. The CDR3 reads CAWSVGRYYGYTF. The CDR3, as DNA: TGTGCCTGGAGTGTCGGGAGGTACTATGGCTACACCTTC.

This chain joins TRBV12-3 or TRBV12-4 and TRBJ1-6; D may be TRBD1 (5 bases). The CDR3 loop spans 13 amino acids. V was trimmed by 3 bases and J by 9 bases, leaving 9 bases between them. Here the CDR3 DNA reads TGTGCCAGCAGTTTCGGGGGGAGTTCACCCCTCCACTTT. This translates into CASSFGGSSPLHF.

The J gene is TRBJ2-2, the V gene TRBV3-1 (or the pseudogene TRBV3-2); TRBD2 is a possible D gene (6 bases). V lost 3 bases and J lost 3, with 11 bases in between. Germline values: CDR1 LGHDT, CDR2 YNNKEL (reference sequence). The CDR3 loop spans 15 amino acids. The CDR3 bases are TGTGCCAGCAGCCACCGGGACTCCCACACCGGGGAGCTGTTTTTT. It is translated as CASSHRDSHTGELFF.

V usage is TRBV7-8 and J usage is TRBJ2-1, with D tentatively TRBD2 (6 bases). Germline V CDR1 and CDR2: SGHVS, FQNEAQ. The CDR3 contains 14 residues. V was clipped by 8 bases and J by 5 bases, with 16 bases between them. The CDR3 loop reads CASGGLAQNNEQFF. The DNA for the CDR3 is TGTGCCAGCGGCGGGCTAGCGCAGAACAATGAGCAGTTCTTC. Using reference TRBV7-8 and TRBJ2-1 for the parts outside the CDR3, the full variable domain is GAGVSQSPRYKVAKRGQDVALRCDPISGHVSLFWYQQALGQGPEFLTYFQNEAQLDKSGLPSDRFFAERPEGSVSTLKIQRTQQEDSAVYLCASGGLAQNNEQFFGPGTRLTVL.

The chain joins TRBV5-1 to TRBJ2-5; 10 nucleotides match TRBD2. Germline V CDR1 and CDR2: SGHRS, YFSETQ. V was clipped by 1 base and J by 4 bases; unmatched bases: 4. The CDR3 covers 15 residues. The CDR3 spells CASSLLAGEGETQYF. The CDR3 DNA reads TGCGCCAGCAGCTTGCTAGCGGGAGAAGGAGAGACCCAGTACTTC.

The chain employs TRBV4-1 and TRBJ2-7; D ambiguous. V lost 3 bases and J lost 3, with 9 bases in between. Germline CDR1 is MGHRA and CDR2 is YSYEKL. The CDR3 covers 13 residues. This CDR3 is CASSQALDYEQYF. The CDR3 bases are TGCGCCAGCAGCCAGGCTCTTGACTACGAGCAGTACTTC.

Only one count was recorded for this clone. The genes are TRBV5-1 and TRBJ2-1, with TRBD2 matching over 7 bases. The CDR3 loop spans 16 amino acids. With 2 bases clipped from V and 0 bases from J, the junction kept 5 bases outside the gene matches. Germline V gene lookup returns CDR1 SGHRS and CDR2 YFSETQ. The CDR3: CASSFSGSSSYNEQFF. The CDR3, as DNA: TGCGCCAGCAGCTTTAGCGGGTCGAGCTCCTACAATGAGCAGTTCTTC.

This clone appeared a single time. CDR3: CASSTGGPAEPQHF. The CDR3 region has the DNA TGTGCCAGTAGTACAGGGGGTCCCGCAGAGCCCCAGCATTTT. The chain employs TRBV19 and TRBJ1-5; TRBD1 matches at 7 bases. CDR1 LNHDA and CDR2 SQIVND come from the germline V gene (reference sequence). J lost 8 bases, V lost 4 bases, and 8 bases had no gene match. The CDR3 length is 14 residues.